What follows are 22 T cell receptor beta chains derived from one specimen sequenced in a study of T cells after yellow fever vaccination. Each CDR3 protein gets one entry after TCRdb re-called the 5' RACE reads with MiXCR. This sample has about 310,000 distinct CDR3 sequences; approximately 3.8% occur once, and the top ten carry about a quarter. Specimen: PBMCs, collected on the day of the yellow fever booster vaccination. These receptors were obtained from a man younger than 35 who received the YFV17D yellow fever vaccine.

In its sample, this clonotype was seen a few times. The chain is built from TRBV6-5 and TRBJ2-1, with 9 bases fitting TRBD2. Germline CDR1 and CDR2: MNHEY and SVGAGI. Germline trimming cut 4 bases from V and 7 bases from J; bases unmatched to any gene: 8. This CDR3 has 15 amino acids. Here the CDR3 DNA reads TGTGCCAGCAGTTTTAGCGGGGGAAACCCTAATGAGCAGTTCTTC. Translation: CASSFSGGNPNEQFF.

The chain couples TRBV5-5 to TRBJ1-4, with D possibly TRBD1 on 5 matching bases. The CDR3 has 14 amino acids. Trimming pared 1 base from V and 7 bases from J, leaving 11 bases between. Germline V gives CDR1 SGHKS, CDR2 YYEKEE (reference sequence). The CDR3 loop is CASSLRGASEKLFF. Written as DNA, the CDR3 is TGTGCCAGCAGCTTGAGGGGCGCGAGTGAAAAACTGTTTTTT.

This clonotype was detected ten times or more. V is TRBV11-2 and J is TRBJ2-7; the D gene is possibly TRBD2 (6 bases). The V gene lost 3 bases and the J gene lost 1 base, with 22 bases spanning the gap. CDR1 is SGHAT, CDR2 FQNNGV, per germline. The CDR3 has 18 residues. The CDR3 here is CASSFSDGGGLWSYEQYV. The CDR3 DNA reads as TGTGCCAGCAGCTTTTCGGACGGCGGAGGGTTGTGGTCCTACGAGCAGTACGTC.

The chain recombines TRBV7-2 with TRBJ2-7, with a weak D call TRBD2 (6 bases). V was pared by 4 bases and J by 0 bases, with 13 bases between. This CDR3 region has 15 residues. The germline gives CDR1 SGHTA, CDR2 FQGNSA. For the CDR3, the DNA is TGTGCCAGCAGCTACGGGACCGGGAGCTCCTACGAGCAGTACGTC. Translating it yields CASSYGTGSSYEQYV.

The chain links TRBV18 to TRBJ2-7, with a weak D call TRBD2 (5 bases). Trimming removed 4 bases from V and 0 bases from J, with 7 bases in between. This CDR3 contains 13 residues. The germline CDR1 and CDR2 sequences are KGHSH and LQKENI. CDR3 in amino acids: CASSQGLSYEQYV. The CDR3 bases are TGTGCCAGCTCACAAGGACTCTCCTACGAGCAGTACGTC.

This clonotype has at least ten counts. The V call is TRBV7-8, the J call TRBJ2-2; no reliable D call. The CDR3 sequence is 15 residues long. V was shortened by 1 base and J by 0 bases, with 6 bases between the two germline ends. CDR1 is SGHVS, CDR2 FQNEAQ, per germline. This CDR3 is CASSLGQANTGELFF. The CDR3 region has the DNA TGTGCCAGCAGCTTAGGGCAGGCGAACACCGGGGAGCTGTTTTTT. The full variable domain, completed using reference TRBV7-8 and TRBJ2-2, is GAGVSQSPRYKVAKRGQDVALRCDPISGHVSLFWYQQALGQGPEFLTYFQNEAQLDKSGLPSDRFFAERPEGSVSTLKIQRTQQEDSAVYLCASSLGQANTGELFFGEGSRLTVL.

The chain links TRBV15 to TRBJ1-5, with TRBD1 as a possible D gene (5 bases). CDR3 size: 15 residues. CDR1 is LNHNV and CDR2 is YYDKDF in the germline V gene (reference sequence). Deletions cut 0 bases from V and 3 bases from J, with 9 bases between. The chain's CDR3 is CATSRDGGTNQPQHF. CDR3 sequence (DNA): TGTGCCACCAGCAGAGATGGGGGGACCAATCAGCCCCAGCATTTT. Full variable domain (outside the CDR3, taken from reference TRBV15 and TRBJ1-5): DAMVIQNPRYQVTQFGKPVTLSCSQTLNHNVMYWYQQKSSQAPKLLFHYYDKDFNNEADTPDNFQSRRPNTSFCFLDIRSPGLGDTAMYLCATSRDGGTNQPQHFGDGTRLSIL.

The V call is TRBV10-3, the J call TRBJ2-1, with 10 bases matching TRBD1. The CDR3 is 13 residues long. Germline V gives CDR1 ENHRY, CDR2 SYGVKD. V lost 11 bases to trimming and J lost 5 bases; unmatched junction nucleotides: 6. The CDR3 DNA is TGTGCCGTAGCCGGGACAGGGGACAATGAGCAGTTCTTC. This translates into CAVAGTGDNEQFF.

This clonotype was seen ten or more times. The chain employs TRBV11-2 and TRBJ2-7; 11 bases are a match to TRBD1. The CDR3 is 15 amino acids. The V gene end was trimmed by 3 bases and the J gene end by 3 bases; junction bases not matched to a gene: 4. The V gene's germline CDR1 is SGHAT and CDR2 FQNNGV. The chain's CDR3 is CASSFSGTGGYEQYF. CDR3 sequence (DNA): TGTGCCAGCAGCTTCTCCGGGACAGGGGGCTACGAGCAGTACTTC.

This chain connects TRBV27 to TRBJ1-4, with D unclear. This CDR3 spans 15 amino acids. V was cut by 5 bases and J by 5 bases, with 15 bases left in between. Germline assignment: CDR1 MNHEY and CDR2 SMNVEV (reference sequence). The CDR3 bases are TGTGCCAGCAGTCCCCGGGTCGCACAAAATGAAAAACTGTTTTTT. Protein sequence: CASSPRVAQNEKLFF. The entire variable domain, with the rest obtained from reference TRBV27 and TRBJ1-4, is as follows: EAQVTQNPRYLITVTGKKLTVTCSQNMNHEYMSWYRQDPGLGLRQIYYSMNVEVTDKGDVPEGYKVSRKEKRNFPLILESPSPNQTSLYFCASSPRVAQNEKLFFGSGTQLSVL.

This clonotype was counted only a few times. The genes are TRBV20-1 and TRBJ2-7, with D unresolved. From germline, CDR1 is DFQATT and CDR2 SNEGSKA (reference sequence). Trimming took 6 bases from V and 3 from J, leaving 15 bases between them. The CDR3 is made up of 13 amino acids. The CDR3 DNA reads TGCAGTGCGCCGAATCCCCCTAACTACGAGCAGTACTTC. The encoded protein is CSAPNPPNYEQYF.

The rearrangement uses TRBV9 and TRBJ2-5, with TRBD2 as a possible D gene (5 bases). Trimming stripped 7 bases from V and 3 bases from J, with 19 bases between. The CDR3 is 15 residues long. CDR1 is SGDLS and CDR2 is YYNGEE in the germline V gene. Here the CDR3 DNA reads TGTGCCAGCGCTCAGAGATCAGAGCGGAAAGAGACCCAGTACTTC. Its translation is CASAQRSERKETQYF.

This clonotype was observed a few times. V and J are TRBV7-3 and TRBJ2-5, with 11 bases that match TRBD2. The V gene end was trimmed by 2 bases and the J gene end by 5 bases; junction bases not matched to a gene: 7. This CDR3 is built from 16 residues. Looked up from germline, CDR1 is SGHTA and CDR2 is FQGTGA. The CDR3 coding sequence is TGTGCCAGCAGCTTACTGGGTAGCGGGGGGGTTGAGACCCAGTACTTC. Amino acids: CASSLLGSGGVETQYF.

The V and J genes are TRBV28 and TRBJ1-5, with a weak D call TRBD1 (6 bases). The CDR3 has 17 residues. V dropped 6 bases and J dropped 4 bases, with 22 bases sitting between them. Looked up from germline, CDR1 is MDHEN and CDR2 is SYDVKM. This CDR3 is CASSSPRGHLRNQPQHF. The CDR3 DNA sequence: TGTGCCAGCAGCTCACCCAGGGGTCACCTCAGAAATCAGCCCCAGCATTTT.

This clonotype was counted at least ten times. This chain uses TRBV4-1 with TRBJ1-5; 12 bases match TRBD1. The CDR3 is 16 amino acids. The V segment lost 4 bases and the J segment 5 bases; nucleotides outside the gene matches: 6. The germline gives CDR1 MGHRA, CDR2 YSYEKL. In DNA, the CDR3 is TGCGCCAGCAGCCGGAAGGGACAGGGGGCCGATCAGCCCCAGCATTTT. Residues: CASSRKGQGADQPQHF.

The rearrangement links TRBV4-1 to TRBJ2-3; perhaps D is TRBD1 or TRBD2 (5 bases each). Germline CDR1 reads MGHRA; CDR2 reads YSYEKL. The ends were cut back, 4 bases at V and 8 bases at J, with 22 bases in the middle. The CDR3 spans 16 residues. The CDR3 nucleotides are TGCGCCAGCAGCCCCCTGCCGGGACCATTTAGGGTTACGCAGTATTTT. Its protein is CASSPLPGPFRVTQYF.

This clonotype was seen a few times. V gene TRBV7-2 combines with J gene TRBJ1-1, with 8 bases aligning to TRBD1. This CDR3 contains 16 residues. Trimming took 1 base from V and 2 from J; bases not matched to a gene: 6. CDR1 is SGHTA, CDR2 FQGNSA, per germline. CDR3 sequence reads: CASSLGQGSGNTEAFF. The DNA for the CDR3 is TGTGCCAGCAGCTTAGGACAGGGGAGTGGAAACACTGAAGCTTTCTTT.

This clonotype was recorded at least ten times. The chain is built from TRBV5-1 and TRBJ1-1; the D is unclear. This CDR3 contains 14 residues. The V and J ends lost 1 base and 1 base respectively, with 8 bases between them. Germline CDR1 SGHRS, CDR2 YFSETQ. The CDR3 sequence is CASSLTPGNTEAFF. In DNA form, the CDR3 reads TGCGCCAGCAGCTTGACCCCGGGGAACACTGAAGCTTTCTTT.

Many counts were recorded for this clonotype. This chain uses TRBV5-1 with TRBJ2-5; D is tentatively TRBD1 or TRBD2 (5 bases each). Deletions cut 4 bases from V and 5 bases from J, with 18 bases between. This CDR3 is 15 amino acids long. Germline lookup yields CDR1 SGHRS and CDR2 YFSETQ. Here the CDR3 DNA reads TGCGCCAGCAGCCCCCGGGACGGAAGAAGCGAGACCCAGTACTTC. Its protein is CASSPRDGRSETQYF.

In this sample, this clonotype turned up many times. The V gene is TRBV28, the J gene TRBJ2-3; a weak D match, TRBD2 (5 bases). Trimming removed 5 bases at V and 0 bases at J, with 12 bases between. Germline V gene lookup returns CDR1 MDHEN and CDR2 SYDVKM. This CDR3 is 15 amino acids long. CDR3 sequence (DNA): TGTGCCAGCAGTAAGATCAGCGGTAGCACAGATACGCAGTATTTT. Its protein product is CASSKISGSTDTQYF.

The chain has TRBV14 and TRBJ1-6; D may be TRBD1 (5 bases). V lost 4 bases, J lost 15 bases, and 16 bases lay in between. From germline, CDR1 is SGHDN and CDR2 FVKESK. The CDR3 contains 13 residues. The CDR3 DNA follows: TGTGCCAGCAGCCCCCGCAGGGCGGGATTCCTCCACTTT. Translating gives CASSPRRAGFLHF.

V and J are TRBV19 and TRBJ1-5; D not certain. CDR3 length: 17 amino acids. Trimming pared 2 bases from V and 1 base from J, leaving 15 bases between. Germline loops: CDR1 LNHDA, CDR2 SQIVND (reference sequence). CDR3 loop: CASSISNRPGSNQPQHF. In nucleotides, the CDR3 is TGTGCCAGTAGTATATCCAACCGACCCGGGAGCAATCAGCCCCAGCATTTT.